This T cell receptor beta chain was found in a study of memory CD4+ T cells and cytomegalovirus serostatus. Looking at the study overall: Healthy Belgian adult donors included nine or ten CMV-positive and about two dozen CMV-negative people.

Germline V CDR1 and CDR2: SGHNT, YYREEE (reference sequence). This CDR3 has 15 amino acids. V gave up 0 bases and J gave up 2 bases, with 6 bases separating them. Clones were read by immunoSEQ multiplex PCR, and TCRdb kept only the in-frame ones, dropping some. The repertoire includes 45,000 to 60,000 clones, approximately 74% of them detected once, and more than 0.95% sits in the top ten. Single viable CD3+CD4+CD8-CD45RO+ cells were sorted as the memory CD4+ T cells. This rearrangement joins TRBV5-4 to TRBJ2-6; the D is unclear. The receptor comes from an adult in good health and CMV-seropositive. Sample: memory CD4+ T cells from blood. CDR3 loop: CASSLDGAGANVLTF. As DNA, the CDR3 is TGTGCCAGCAGCTTGGACGGTGCTGGGGCCAACGTCCTGACTTTC.